The following is a T cell receptor beta chain sequence with its context. Antigen unknown. CDR1 is MNHEY, CDR2 SVGAGI, per germline. The CDR3 consists of 15 residues. Deletions cut 2 bases from V and 8 bases from J, with 16 bases between. This sample was included in a study of cytomegalovirus exposure and HLA in healthy donors. Study observations and caveats: Altogether, some 170 TCR beta chains were recorded as cytomegalovirus-associated.

The PCR was carried out with 60 Vbeta primers and 13 Jbeta primers. Measured with immunoSEQ multiplex PCR; TCRdb has only the in-frame clones, and not every one. The data contain 110,000 or so clones, 70% to 85% of them seen just once; the ten biggest clones take up around 2.7%. This chain links TRBV6-5 with TRBJ2-4, with D possibly TRBD1 on 7 matching bases. Sample: PBMCs. This TCR derives from a woman between 18 and 29 years old in good health and CMV-seronegative. DNA of the CDR3: TGTGCCAGCAGTTACAGGGGGCCTCCGGGGGACATTCAGTACTTC. Translating gives CASSYRGPPGDIQYF.